This TCR beta chain comes out of a study of shared clonotypes between healthy human individuals. To note about this clone: The antigen remains unidentified.

General study results and limits: Clonotypes shared by all four donors outscored non-shared clonotypes in generation probability.

Germline CDR1 and CDR2: SGHRS and YFSETQ. This CDR3 region has 14 residues. J lost 6 bases, V lost 0 bases, and 4 bases had no gene match. Source study methods: From ImmunoSEQ came sequences covering only the junction and carrying no quality scores, so filtering differed. The protocol was immunoSEQ multiplex PCR, while the TCRdb copy is restricted to in-frame clones and leaves out a portion. Clone size and V and J calls were adopted from that table, with D and trimming inferred from the DNA. Of millions of clones listed, 90% to 95% are singletons. Division of CD4+ cells produced a CD45RA+ naive subset and a CD45RA-negative memory subset.

The sequence came from a man between 18 and 29 years old in good health. Some clones in this sample may be carry-over from other donors' samples. Input material: naive CD4+ T cells from PBMCs. The subset here: CD45RA+ positively selected. The rearrangement uses TRBV5-1 and TRBJ1-1, with TRBD1 matching over 8 bases. The CDR3 loop is CASSLATGGAEAFF. Here the CDR3 DNA reads TGCGCCAGCAGCTTGGCCACAGGGGGGGCTGAAGCTTTCTTT.